Listed here are 6 T cell receptor beta chains from one sample, sequenced in a study of CD8 T cells in ankylosing spondylitis. A single record per CDR3 protein comes from TCRdb applying MiXCR to the 5' RACE reads. In the table there are about 220,000 distinct CDR3 sequences, approximately 7.3% of which are singletons. Study findings and constraints: The study identified a TCR beta motif of several highly homologous variants that appeared characteristic of ankylosing spondylitis blood.

These receptors have no known antigen. The sample was blood, either unsorted or a sorted T cell fraction (not recorded which). These TCRs come from a male donor with ankylosing spondylitis.

This chain joins TRBV5-4 and TRBJ1-1; unclear D gene. The germline V and J ends were trimmed by 4 bases and 2 bases, with 9 bases remaining between them. There are 13 residues in the CDR3. Germline-derived CDR1 and CDR2 are SGHNT and YYREEE (reference sequence). CDR3 coding DNA: TGTGCCAGCAGCATTACAGTAAACACTGAAGCTTTCTTT. This codes for CASSITVNTEAFF.

This clonotype was seen at least ten times. V and J are TRBV4-3 and TRBJ2-3; the match to TRBD2 covers 11 bases. Trimming removed 1 base from V and 5 bases from J; junction bases left unmatched: 8. The CDR3 runs to 17 residues. Per germline, CDR1 LGHNA and CDR2 YSLEER. The CDR3 reads CASSQAYSGRDRDTQYF. CDR3 DNA sequence: TGCGCCAGCAGCCAAGCCTATAGCGGGAGGGACCGAGATACGCAGTATTTT.

Comment on this clonotype: An end of the junction differs from the germline gene, which may be a read error. The CDR3 spells CASSLGLVTGVLLF. The DNA for the CDR3 is TGTGCCAGCAGCCTTGGGCTCGTCACCGGGGTGCTGCTTTTT. The V gene is TRBV5-4, the J gene TRBJ2-2; a weak D match, TRBD2 (5 bases). The germline V gene has CDR1 SGHNT and CDR2 YYREEE (reference sequence). CDR3 size: 14 residues.

This sequence joins TRBV11-1 and TRBJ2-7; 8 positions agree with TRBD2. Germline lookup yields CDR1 SGHAT and CDR2 FQDESV (reference sequence). Trimming removed 1 base from V and 5 bases from J; junction bases left unmatched: 16. The length of the CDR3 is 18 residues. The CDR3 region is CASSLGPGDPGTSDEQYF. In DNA form, the CDR3 reads TGTGCCAGCAGCTTAGGTCCGGGGGATCCCGGGACTAGTGACGAGCAGTACTTC.

This clonotype was seen many times. DNA for the CDR3: TGTGCCAGCAGCGGGACAGAGAACACTGAAGCTTTCTTT. Its translation: CASSGTENTEAFF. The V call is TRBV6-6, the J call TRBJ1-1, with 7 nucleotides matching TRBD1. V was pared by 6 bases and J by 1 base, with 2 bases of the junction left unmatched. This CDR3 has 13 amino acids. Germline values: CDR1 MNHNY, CDR2 SVGAGI (reference sequence).

The table lists this clonotype with a few counts. This chain connects TRBV7-9 to TRBJ2-5; either TRBD1 or TRBD2 may fit D (5 bases each). CDR1 is SEHNR and CDR2 is FQNEAQ in the germline V gene (reference sequence). This CDR3 has 15 amino acids. The V gene lost 2 bases and the J gene lost 4 bases, with 14 bases spanning the gap. The CDR3 reads CASSLRYRGGETQYF. CDR3 DNA sequence: TGTGCCAGCAGCTTACGTTACCGGGGCGGAGAGACCCAGTACTTC.